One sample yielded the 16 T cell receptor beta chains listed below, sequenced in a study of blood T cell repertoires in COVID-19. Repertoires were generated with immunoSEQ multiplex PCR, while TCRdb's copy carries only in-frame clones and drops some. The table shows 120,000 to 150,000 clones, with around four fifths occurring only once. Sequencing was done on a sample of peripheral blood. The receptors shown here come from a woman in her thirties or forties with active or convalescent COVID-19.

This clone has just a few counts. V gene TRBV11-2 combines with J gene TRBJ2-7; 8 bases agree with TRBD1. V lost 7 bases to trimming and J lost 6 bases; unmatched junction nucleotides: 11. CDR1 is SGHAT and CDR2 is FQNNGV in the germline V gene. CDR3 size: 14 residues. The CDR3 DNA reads TGTGCCAGCACCAGGACAGGGCGAGTAGGCGAGCAGTACTTC. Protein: CASTRTGRVGEQYF.

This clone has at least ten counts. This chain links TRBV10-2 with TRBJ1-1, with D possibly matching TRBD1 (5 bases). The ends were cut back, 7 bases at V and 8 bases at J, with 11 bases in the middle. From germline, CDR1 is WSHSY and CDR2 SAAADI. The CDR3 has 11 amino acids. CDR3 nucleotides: TGCGCCAGCACGGGGGGGGAAGAAGCTTTCTTT. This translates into CASTGGEEAFF.

The CDR3 loop reads CASSFGSNEQFF. Here the CDR3 DNA reads TGTGCCAGCAGTTTTGGCAGCAATGAGCAGTTCTTC. The chain joins TRBV12-3 or TRBV12-4 to TRBJ2-1; D gene unclear. The CDR3 is made up of 12 amino acids. V was cut by 3 bases and J by 6 bases, with 6 bases left in between.

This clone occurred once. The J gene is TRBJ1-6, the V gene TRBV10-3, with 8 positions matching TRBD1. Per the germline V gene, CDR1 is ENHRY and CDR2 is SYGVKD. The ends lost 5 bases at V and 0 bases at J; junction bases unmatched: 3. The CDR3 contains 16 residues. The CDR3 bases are TGTGCCATCAGTTCAGGGGGCGCCTCCTATAATTCACCCCTCCACTTT. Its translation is CAISSGGASYNSPLHF.

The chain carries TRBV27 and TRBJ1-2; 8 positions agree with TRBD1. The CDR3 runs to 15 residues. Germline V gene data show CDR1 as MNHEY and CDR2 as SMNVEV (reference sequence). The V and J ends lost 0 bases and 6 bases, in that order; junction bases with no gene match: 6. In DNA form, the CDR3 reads TGTGCCAGCAGTTTATCTGGCAGGGGGCAGGATGGCTACACCTTC. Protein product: CASSLSGRGQDGYTF.

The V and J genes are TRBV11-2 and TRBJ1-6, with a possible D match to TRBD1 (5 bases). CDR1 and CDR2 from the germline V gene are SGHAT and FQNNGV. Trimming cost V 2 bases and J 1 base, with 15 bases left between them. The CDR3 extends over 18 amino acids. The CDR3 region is CASSLRIGATSYNSPLHF. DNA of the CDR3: TGTGCCAGCAGCTTAAGGATAGGGGCAACTTCCTATAATTCACCCCTCCACTTT.

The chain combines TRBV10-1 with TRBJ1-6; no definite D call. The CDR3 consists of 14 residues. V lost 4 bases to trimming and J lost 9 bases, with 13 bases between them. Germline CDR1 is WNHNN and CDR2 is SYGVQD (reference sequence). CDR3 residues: CASSGNFGGSPLHF. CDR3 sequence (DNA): TGCGCCAGCAGTGGAAACTTTGGAGGTTCACCCCTCCACTTT.

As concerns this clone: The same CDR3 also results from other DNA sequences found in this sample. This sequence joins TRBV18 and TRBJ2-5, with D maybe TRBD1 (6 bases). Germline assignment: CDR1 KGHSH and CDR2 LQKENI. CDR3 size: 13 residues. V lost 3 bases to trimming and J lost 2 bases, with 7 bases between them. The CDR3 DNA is TGTGCCAGCTCACCCGGACAGCAAGAGACCCAGTACTTC. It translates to CASSPGQQETQYF.

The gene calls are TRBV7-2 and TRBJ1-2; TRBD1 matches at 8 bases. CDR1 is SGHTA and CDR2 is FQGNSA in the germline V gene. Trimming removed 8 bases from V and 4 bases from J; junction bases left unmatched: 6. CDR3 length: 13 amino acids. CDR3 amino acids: CASSDRVFYGYTF. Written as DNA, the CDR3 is TGTGCCAGCTCGGACAGGGTATTCTATGGCTACACCTTC.

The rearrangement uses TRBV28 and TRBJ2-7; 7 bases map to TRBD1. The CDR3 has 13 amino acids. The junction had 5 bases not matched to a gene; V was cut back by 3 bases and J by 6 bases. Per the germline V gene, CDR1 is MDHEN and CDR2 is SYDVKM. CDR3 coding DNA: TGTGCCAGCAGTTTCATGGACAGGAGCGAGCAGTACTTC. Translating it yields CASSFMDRSEQYF.

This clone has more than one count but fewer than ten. The CDR3 sequence: CASSLVGVAANTGELFF. CDR3 bases: TGCGCCAGCAGCTTGGTCGGAGTAGCGGCCAACACCGGGGAGCTGTTTTTT. The chain employs TRBV5-1 and TRBJ2-2; possible D gene TRBD2, 6 bases. Trimming removed 0 bases at V and 2 bases at J, with 14 bases between. This CDR3 is 17 amino acids long. Germline V gene data show CDR1 as SGHRS and CDR2 as YFSETQ.

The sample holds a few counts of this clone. The CDR3 region is CASSPDRGVNTEAFF. The CDR3, as DNA: TGTGCCAGCAGCCCAGATCGGGGGGTGAACACTGAAGCTTTCTTT. The rearrangement joins TRBV6-5 to TRBJ1-1; perhaps TRBD1 as D (5 bases). Trimming cost V 6 bases and J 0 bases, with 14 bases left between them. The germline gives CDR1 MNHEY, CDR2 SVGAGI. This CDR3 contains 15 residues.

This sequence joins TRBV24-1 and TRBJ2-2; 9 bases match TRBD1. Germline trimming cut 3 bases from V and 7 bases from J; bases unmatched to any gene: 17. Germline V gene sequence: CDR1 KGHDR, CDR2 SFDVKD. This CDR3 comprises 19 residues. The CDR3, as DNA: TGTGCCACCAGTGATCCTCGGGCAGCTAGGGACAGGGAGGTCGGGGAGCTGTTTTTT. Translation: CATSDPRAARDREVGELFF.

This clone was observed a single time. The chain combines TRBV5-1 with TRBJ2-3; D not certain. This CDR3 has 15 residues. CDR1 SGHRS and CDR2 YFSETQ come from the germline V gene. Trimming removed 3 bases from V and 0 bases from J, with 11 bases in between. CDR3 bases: TGCGCCAGCAGCTCACTCGTCCCTAGCACAGATACGCAGTATTTT. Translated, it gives CASSSLVPSTDTQYF.

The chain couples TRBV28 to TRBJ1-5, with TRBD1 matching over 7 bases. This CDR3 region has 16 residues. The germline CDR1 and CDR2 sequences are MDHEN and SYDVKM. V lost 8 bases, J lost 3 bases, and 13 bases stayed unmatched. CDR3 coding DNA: TGTGCCAGCGCCGCAGGGGGAATGAGCCCCAATCAGCCCCAGCATTTT. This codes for CASAAGGMSPNQPQHF.

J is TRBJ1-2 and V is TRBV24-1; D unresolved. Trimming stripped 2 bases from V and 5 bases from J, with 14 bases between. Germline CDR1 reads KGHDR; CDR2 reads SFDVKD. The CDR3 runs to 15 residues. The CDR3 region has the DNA TGTGCCACCAGTGATTATCGACTGGGAGGGTATGGCTACACCTTC. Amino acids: CATSDYRLGGYGYTF.